The 6 T cell receptor beta chains given below trace back to one sample, sequenced in a study of cytomegalovirus exposure and HLA in healthy donors. Primers for the PCR totalled 60 Vbeta and 13 Jbeta. Clones were read by immunoSEQ multiplex PCR, and TCRdb kept only the in-frame ones, dropping some. In the table there are 100,000 to 150,000 clones, approximately 70% of which are singletons. Sample: PBMCs. These receptors all stem from a woman aged 55-69 years in good health and CMV-seropositive.

The chain uses TRBV29-1 and TRBJ1-5, with 7 bases fitting TRBD1. The germline V gene encodes CDR1 SQVTM and CDR2 ANQGSEA. Unmatched junction bases numbered 17, after V lost 4 bases and J lost 2 bases. The CDR3 totals 18 residues. The chain's CDR3 is CSVATGTEGLNGNQPQHF. The DNA of the CDR3 is TGCAGCGTTGCAACCGGGACAGAGGGTTTAAACGGCAATCAGCCCCAGCATTTT.

The chain recombines TRBV7-9 with TRBJ1-2, with D unclear. The V end was cut by 5 bases, the J end by 7 bases, with 20 bases between. The CDR3 is 15 residues long. Germline-derived CDR1 and CDR2 are SEHNR and FQNEAQ (reference sequence). The CDR3 bases are TGTGCCAGCAGCCCACCCGTCACGTTTCAGATTGGCTACACCTTC. It is translated as CASSPPVTFQIGYTF.

V usage is TRBV5-4 and J usage is TRBJ2-3; a weak D match, TRBD2 (5 bases). V lost 6 bases to trimming and J lost 2 bases, with 19 bases between them. Germline V lookup: CDR1 SGHNT, CDR2 YYREEE (reference sequence). This CDR3 contains 16 residues. DNA of the CDR3: TGTGCCAGCAAACGAGCCGGGAACAAACTCACAGATACGCAGTATTTT. Encoded protein: CASKRAGNKLTDTQYF.

Note on this clone: A junction boundary mismatches the germline segment, possibly from a read error. The chain employs TRBV7-9 and TRBJ1-2, with 7 positions matching TRBD1. Germline V gives CDR1 SEHNR, CDR2 FQNEAQ (reference sequence). The CDR3 consists of 18 residues. In DNA form, the CDR3 reads TGTGCCAGCAGGTTAGATGGGACGGGACAGAGGACTGGCTATGGCTACACCTTC. Protein: CASRLDGTGQRTGYGYTF.

The chain is built from TRBV21-1 and TRBJ2-7; the DNA was not used to check the table's D call, TRBD2. TRBV21-1 is marked as a pseudogene. The CDR3 has 14 amino acids. The DNA of the CDR3 is TGTGCCCCCACGCGTAGGACGGACTTCTACGAGCAGTACTTC. It specifies CAPTRRTDFYEQYF.

This clone has more than one count but fewer than ten. The chain employs TRBV6-5 and TRBJ1-2, with TRBD1 matching 7 bases. The CDR3 spans 15 residues. With 9 bases clipped from V and 10 bases from J, the junction kept 20 bases outside the gene matches. CDR1 MNHEY and CDR2 SVGAGI come from the germline V gene. The CDR3 nucleotides are TGTGCCAGTTCCCGGGACAGTTCCCCGAGTTGGGACTACACCTTC. This gives the protein CASSRDSSPSWDYTF.